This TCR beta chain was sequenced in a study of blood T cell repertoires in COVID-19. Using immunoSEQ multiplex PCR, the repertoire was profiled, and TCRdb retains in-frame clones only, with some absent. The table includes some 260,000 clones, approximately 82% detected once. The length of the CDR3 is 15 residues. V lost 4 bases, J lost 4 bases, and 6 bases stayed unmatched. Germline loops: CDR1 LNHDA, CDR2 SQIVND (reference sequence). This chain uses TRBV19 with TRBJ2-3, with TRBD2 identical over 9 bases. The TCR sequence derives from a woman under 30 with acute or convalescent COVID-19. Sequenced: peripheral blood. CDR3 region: CASSSLQREADTQYF. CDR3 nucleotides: TGTGCCAGTAGTAGCCTCCAGCGGGAGGCAGATACGCAGTATTTT.